This T cell receptor beta chain was sequenced during a study of HIV-infected patients and healthy controls (dated by TCRdb to the mid-2010s). The method behind the library was 5' RACE. Sequencing was performed on an Illumina MiSeq. TCRdb reprocessing: public reads trimmed at Q25 with fastp, clones called with MiXCR, in-frame beta chains kept. Each record represents a unique CDR3 protein, reported with the most common genes and DNA among its rows. The sample table contains some 67,000 distinct CDR3 sequences; only one count was recorded for roughly a sixth of them. The ten largest clones represent around 6% of the sample. A word on this clonotype: The target of this receptor is not known. Base quality data are lacking; no much larger clone is found one base away.

The sample taken for sequencing was CD4+ T cells from blood. The source is a human donor in good health.

The DNA reads as follows: TGTGCCAGCAGCGTGACAGGAGCCTTCGCTTACTATGGCTACACCTTC. Translated, this gives CASSVTGAFAYYGYTF. The chain is encoded by TRBV9 joined to TRBJ1-2, and TRBD1 may be the D gene, going by 6 matching bases. The V end loses 2 bases and the J end loses 3 bases, and a stretch of 17 bases separates them. From the germline V gene, CDR1 is SGDLS and CDR2 is YYNGEE. The CDR3 covers 16 residues, taking in both the cysteine and the phenylalanine. CDR3 DNA is the only sequence kept; it has 48 bases, read in frame from the first base.